These T cell receptor beta chains were read from a single sample in a study of blood T cells in healthy people across ages. MiXCR, run by TCRdb on the 5' RACE reads, gives a single entry per CDR3 protein. The sample has 600,000 to 850,000 distinct CDR3 sequences, roughly 43% seen once. Sequencing was done on a sample of blood. These receptor sequences come from a woman aged 55-69 years in good health. Both conserved end residues are part of each CDR3. D genes are given only for firm matches. The listing skips clone size in some rows; elsewhere it reads once, few, many or a size class.

>NA|TRBV12-3/TRBV12-4|TRBD2|TRBJ2-1
TGTGCCAGCAGTTTAGCGGCGGGGACTAGCACCTACAATGAGCAGTTCTTC
CASSLAAGTSTYNEQFF
>NA|TRBV20-1|TRBD2|TRBJ2-3
TGCAGTGCTAGAGATGTCCTGACTAGCGGGACTGATACGCAGTATTTT
CSARDVLTSGTDTQYF
>NA|TRBV10-3|TRBD2|TRBJ2-5
TGTGCCATCAGTGGGGGACTAGCGGGGGTAGAGACCCAGTACTTC
CAISGGLAGVETQYF
>NA|TRBV7-8|NA|TRBJ1-2
TGTGCCAGCAGCTTAGTACGGGGGTCTAACTATGGCTACACCTTC
CASSLVRGSNYGYTF
>few|TRBV6-2/TRBV6-3|NA|TRBJ2-7
TGTGCCAGCAGTTACAATCGAGGCAGGGCCTACGAGCAGTACTTC
CASSYNRGRAYEQYF
>NA|TRBV29-1|TRBD1|TRBJ2-1
TGCAGCGTTGAAGATCGGTACAGGGGTAGTTCCGATGAGCAGTTCTTC
CSVEDRYRGSSDEQFF
>NA|TRBV2|NA|TRBJ2-7
TGTGCCAGCAGTGTGCAGGGATCAGACTACGAGCAGTACTTC
CASSVQGSDYEQYF
>NA|TRBV7-9|NA|TRBJ1-6
TGTGCCAGCAGCAAATCGGGGCCGGGGATTTCACCCCTCCACTTT
CASSKSGPGISPLHF
>NA|TRBV20-1|NA|TRBJ1-1
TGCAGTGCTAGAAGGACAACCATGAACACTGAAGCTTTCTTT
CSARRTTMNTEAFF
>NA|TRBV27|TRBD2|TRBJ2-1
TGTGCCAGCGCTACCGGGACTACGAATGAGCAGTTCTTC
CASATGTTNEQFF
>NA|TRBV20-1|TRBD2|TRBJ2-5
TGCAGTGCTACGGCGGGGGAGGGTCTCTCTGAGCAGTACTTC
CSATAGEGLSEQYF
>NA|TRBV29-1|TRBD1|TRBJ1-1
TGCAGCGTTGAAGCCCAAAGACAGGGGGCGCGGAGGGGAACTGAAGCTTTCTTT
CSVEAQRQGARRGTEAFF
>NA|TRBV12-3/TRBV12-4|NA|TRBJ1-2
TGTGCCAGCACCCAGGACCGCCAATCGAGGTATGGCTACACCTTC
CASTQDRQSRYGYTF
>NA|TRBV7-2|NA|TRBJ2-3
TGTGCCAGCAGCTTAACGGGGTTGGCAGATACGCAGTATTTT
CASSLTGLADTQYF
>NA|TRBV19|NA|TRBJ2-7
TGTGCCAGTAGTACCCACAGGGATCCCTCCTACGAGCAGTACTTC
CASSTHRDPSYEQYF
>NA|TRBV9|NA|TRBJ2-1
TGTGCCAGCACTACGAGGGACCCCAATGAGCAGTTCTTC
CASTTRDPNEQFF
>NA|TRBV27|TRBD2|TRBJ2-7
TGTGCCAGCAGTTCCCTCGCGGCGGGAGGATTTTACAATGAGCAGTACTTC
CASSSLAAGGFYNEQYF
>NA|TRBV29-1|TRBD1|TRBJ1-3
TGCAGCGTTGTTCTCGGGACAGGGTACTCTGGAAACACCATATATTTT
CSVVLGTGYSGNTIYF
>NA|TRBV4-3|NA|TRBJ2-1
TGCGCCAGCAGCCAAGACGCCGCCGGGTACAATGAGCAGTTCTTC
CASSQDAAGYNEQFF
>NA|TRBV5-6|TRBD1|TRBJ2-3
TGTGCCAGCAGCTTCGGGACAGGGACAACAGATACGCAGTATTTT
CASSFGTGTTDTQYF
>NA|TRBV7-3|NA|TRBJ2-1
TGTGCCAGCAGCTTTCGGTCGGGACCGGTCTCCTACAATGAGCAGTTCTTC
CASSFRSGPVSYNEQFF
>NA|TRBV27|NA|TRBJ1-1
TGTGCCAGCAGATCAATCGGGACGGAAGCTTTCTTT
CASRSIGTEAFF
>NA|TRBV7-2|NA|TRBJ2-1
TGTGCCAGCAGCTTACGGTCCGCGGCCGTAAACAATGAGCAGTTCTTC
CASSLRSAAVNNEQFF
>NA|TRBV7-2|NA|TRBJ2-4
TGTGCCAGCAGCCCTGGGGACCTAAACATTCAGTACTTC
CASSPGDLNIQYF
>few|TRBV11-1|NA|TRBJ2-4
TGTGCCAGCAGCGCCGGGGGCAATTTGGCCAAAAACATTCAGTACTTC
CASSAGGNLAKNIQYF
>NA|TRBV21-1|NA|TRBJ2-7
TGTGCCAGCAGCAAAGGCAAGATCCACGAGCAGTACTTC
CASSKGKIHEQYF
>few|TRBV7-9|TRBD2|TRBJ2-1
TGTGCCAGCAGCTTAGTACTAGCGGGAGGATTCTACAATGAGCAGTTCTTC
CASSLVLAGGFYNEQFF
>NA|TRBV7-2|NA|TRBJ2-1
TGTGCCAGCAGCATCACCGGGACCTCCCACAATGAGCAGTTCTTC
CASSITGTSHNEQFF
>NA|TRBV12-5|TRBD2|TRBJ2-3
TGTACTAGTGGCCTGACTAGCGGGGTGAATACGCAGTATTTT
CTSGLTSGVNTQYF
>NA|TRBV7-2|NA|TRBJ2-1
TGTGCCAGCAGCTTAGTTTTTTGGGGGAAGCTCTCCTACAATGAGCAGTTCTTC
CASSLVFWGKLSYNEQFF
>NA|TRBV20-1|TRBD1|TRBJ1-1
TGCAGTGCTAGGGAGGACAGGAAAGGGAACACTGAAGCTTTCTTT
CSAREDRKGNTEAFF
>NA|TRBV7-9|NA|TRBJ2-3
TGTGCCAGCAGCTTATTAATGATGGCAGCCGATACGCAGTATTTT
CASSLLMMAADTQYF
>NA|TRBV18|TRBD2|TRBJ2-7
TGTGCCAGCTCATCCACTGCGGGGGGAAGATCCTACGAGCAGTACTTC
CASSSTAGGRSYEQYF
>NA|TRBV28|NA|TRBJ1-6
TGTGCCAGCCTAATGGTCGCGGGGTCTCGAAACAATTCACCCCTCCACTTT
CASLMVAGSRNNSPLHF
>NA|TRBV29-1|NA|TRBJ2-3
TGCAGCGTTGCAGGAAGCACAGATACGCAGTATTTT
CSVAGSTDTQYF
>NA|TRBV19|TRBD1|TRBJ1-1
TGTGCCAGTAGCGACAGGGGGGGTTACACTGAAGCTTTCTTT
CASSDRGGYTEAFF
>NA|TRBV5-1|NA|TRBJ2-2
TGCGCCAGCAGCTTAACAGGGCCACACACCGGGGAGCTGTTTTTT
CASSLTGPHTGELFF
>NA|TRBV21-1|NA|TRBJ2-3
TGTGCCAGCAGCGACCACAGGGTGAAGACAGATACGCAGTATTTT
CASSDHRVKTDTQYF
>NA|TRBV10-1|TRBD2|TRBJ2-7
TGCGCCAGCAGTGAGGTGGCGGGGGGGTCCTACGAGCAGTACTTC
CASSEVAGGSYEQYF
>NA|TRBV4-1|NA|TRBJ1-1
TGCGCCAGCAGCCAAGATCCGGGGGGAGGTGGAGCTGAAGCTTTCTTT
CASSQDPGGGGAEAFF
>NA|TRBV18|TRBD2|TRBJ2-1
TGTGCCAGCTCACTTTTCCTAGCGGGGAGCTCCTACAGTGAGCAGTTCTTC
CASSLFLAGSSYSEQFF
>few|TRBV6-2/TRBV6-3|NA|TRBJ1-4
TGTGCCAGCAGTCCCGTGCCCGGCGCGGAAAAACTGTTTTTT
CASSPVPGAEKLFF
>NA|TRBV12-3/TRBV12-4|NA|TRBJ2-5
TGTGCCAGCATCACAGGGTCGGGAGAGACCCAGTACTTC
CASITGSGETQYF
>NA|TRBV4-2|NA|TRBJ2-7
TGTGCCAGCAGCCAAGATATTAGGGGCTCCTACGAGCAGTACTTC
CASSQDIRGSYEQYF
>NA|TRBV28|NA|TRBJ1-1
TGTGCCAGCACCCGCGAAGCTTTCTTT
CASTREAFF
>NA|TRBV3-1|NA|TRBJ2-1
TGTGCCAGCAGCCATGCTGCGGGATCGTCCTACAATGAGCAGTTCTTC
CASSHAAGSSYNEQFF
>NA|TRBV30|NA|TRBJ2-7
TGTGCCTGGAGTGTACTCAGTGGAGGGGATGGTGTCATTCGGTACTTC
CAWSVLSGGDGVIRYF
>NA|TRBV20-1|NA|TRBJ2-3
TGCAGTGCTTCCACGGGGCGAGGGGCAGATACGCAGTATTTT
CSASTGRGADTQYF
>NA|TRBV20-1|TRBD2|TRBJ2-3
TGCAGTGCTAGAGGGGGACTAGCGGGGGGAGCCGATACGCAGTATTTT
CSARGGLAGGADTQYF
>few|TRBV3-1|NA|TRBJ2-6
TGTGCCAGCAGCCAAGATAGCACTGGGGCCAACGTCCTGACTTTC
CASSQDSTGANVLTF
>NA|TRBV20-1|TRBD2|TRBJ2-4
TGCAGTGCGAGACCATTTAGCGGGAGGGTGGACATTCAGTACTTC
CSARPFSGRVDIQYF
>NA|TRBV27|NA|TRBJ1-4
TGTGCCAGCAGTTTAAGGATCACTAATGAAAAACTGTTTTTT
CASSLRITNEKLFF
>NA|TRBV7-2|TRBD2|TRBJ2-1
TGTGCCAGCAGCCGAGCCGGGACTAGCGGGGATGAGCAGTTCTTC
CASSRAGTSGDEQFF
>NA|TRBV9|TRBD1|TRBJ2-2
TGTGCCAGCAGCCGGGACAGCGAAAGGAGGCTGTTTTTT
CASSRDSERRLFF
>few|TRBV10-3|NA|TRBJ1-1
TGTGCCATCAGTGACAGGGGCGACACTGAAGCTTTCTTT
CAISDRGDTEAFF
>NA|TRBV28|TRBD2|TRBJ2-7
TGTGCCAGCAGTGCTACAGCGGGAGGATACCTCTACGAGCAGTACTTC
CASSATAGGYLYEQYF
>once|TRBV5-1|NA|TRBJ1-1
TGCGCCAGCAGCTTGGGCAGGGACCCTGAAGCTTTCTTT
CASSLGRDPEAFF
>NA|TRBV12-3/TRBV12-4|NA|TRBJ1-1
TGTGCCAGCAGTCTTGTACAGAGCAAGACTGAAGCTTTCTTT
CASSLVQSKTEAFF
>few|TRBV29-1|TRBD1|TRBJ2-7
TGCAGCGTTGATGGGACAGATTACGAGCAGTACTTC
CSVDGTDYEQYF
>few|TRBV29-1|TRBD2|TRBJ2-7
TGCAGCGTTGAAAGAGCAGCGGGGGTTAACTACAATGAGCAGTACTTC
CSVERAAGVNYNEQYF